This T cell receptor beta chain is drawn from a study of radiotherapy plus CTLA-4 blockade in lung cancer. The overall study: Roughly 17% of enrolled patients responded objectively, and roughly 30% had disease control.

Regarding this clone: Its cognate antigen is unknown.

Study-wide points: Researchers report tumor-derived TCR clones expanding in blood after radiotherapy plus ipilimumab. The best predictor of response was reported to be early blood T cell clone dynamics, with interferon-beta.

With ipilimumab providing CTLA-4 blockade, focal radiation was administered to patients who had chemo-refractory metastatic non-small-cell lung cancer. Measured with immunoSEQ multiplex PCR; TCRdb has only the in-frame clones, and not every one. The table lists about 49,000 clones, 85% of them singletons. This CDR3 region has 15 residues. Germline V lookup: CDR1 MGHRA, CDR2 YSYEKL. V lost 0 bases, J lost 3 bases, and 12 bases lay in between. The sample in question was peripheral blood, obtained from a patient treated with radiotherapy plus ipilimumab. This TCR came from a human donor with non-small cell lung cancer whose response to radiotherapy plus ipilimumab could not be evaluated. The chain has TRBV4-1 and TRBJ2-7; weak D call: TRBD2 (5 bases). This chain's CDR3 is CASSQERDPGYEQYF. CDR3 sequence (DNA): TGCGCCAGCAGCCAAGAGAGGGATCCAGGCTACGAGCAGTACTTC.